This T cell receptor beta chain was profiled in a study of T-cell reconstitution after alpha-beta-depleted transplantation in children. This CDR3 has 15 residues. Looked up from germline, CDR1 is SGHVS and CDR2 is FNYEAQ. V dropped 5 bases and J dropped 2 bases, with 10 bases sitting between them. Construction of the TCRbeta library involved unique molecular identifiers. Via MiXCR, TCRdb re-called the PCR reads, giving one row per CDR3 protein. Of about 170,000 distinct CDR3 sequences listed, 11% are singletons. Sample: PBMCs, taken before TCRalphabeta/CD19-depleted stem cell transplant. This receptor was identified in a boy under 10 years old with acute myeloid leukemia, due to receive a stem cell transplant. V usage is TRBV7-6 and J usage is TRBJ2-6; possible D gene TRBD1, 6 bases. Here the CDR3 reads CASSQTGAGANVLTF. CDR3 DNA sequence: TGTGCCAGCAGCCAGACAGGTGCTGGGGCCAACGTCCTGACTTTC.